The 27 T cell receptor beta chains given below trace back to one sample, sequenced in a study of shared clonotypes between healthy human individuals. Naive CD8 cells lacked CD45RO, underwent positive selection for CCR7 and left out terminally differentiated effector memory CD45RA+ cells. Produced via immunoSEQ multiplex PCR; TCRdb's table is partial and in-frame only. Here the sample spans about 2.2 million clones, about 93% being singletons. The sample consisted of naive CD8+ T cells from PBMCs. All receptors derive from a man aged 18 to 30 in good health. Some clones in this sample may be carry-over from other donors' samples.

The gene calls are TRBV4-2 and TRBJ2-1, with 8 bases identical to TRBD2. Germline V lookup: CDR1 LGHNA, CDR2 YNFKEQ. The CDR3 has 16 amino acids. Unmatched junction bases numbered 12, after V lost 4 bases and J lost 7 bases. The CDR3, as DNA: TGTGCCAGCAGCCCCCGGGAGGGACTAGTTTGGAATGAGCAGTTCTTC. Encoded protein: CASSPREGLVWNEQFF.

This chain connects TRBV7-8 to TRBJ2-4; D not resolved. Per the germline V gene, CDR1 is SGHVS and CDR2 is FQNEAQ. The CDR3 sequence is 14 residues long. The ends were cut back, 5 bases at V and 4 bases at J, with 12 bases in the middle. CDR3 coding DNA: TGTGCCAGCAGCCATAACGGGCGGAAAAACATTCAGTACTTC. It yields the protein CASSHNGRKNIQYF. Combining the CDR3 with reference TRBV7-8 and TRBJ2-4 gives the whole variable domain GAGVSQSPRYKVAKRGQDVALRCDPISGHVSLFWYQQALGQGPEFLTYFQNEAQLDKSGLPSDRFFAERPEGSVSTLKIQRTQQEDSAVYLCASSHNGRKNIQYFGAGTRLSVL.

The genes are TRBV9 and TRBJ2-1, with 15 positions matching TRBD2. The CDR3 spans 18 residues. Germline trimming cut 1 base from V and 8 bases from J; bases unmatched to any gene: 10. Per germline, CDR1 SGDLS and CDR2 YYNGEE. CDR3 in amino acids: CASSVRGLAGGPRDEQFF. CDR3 sequence (DNA): TGTGCCAGCAGCGTACGAGGACTAGCGGGAGGGCCTCGGGATGAGCAGTTCTTC. Variable domain in full (rest from reference TRBV9 and TRBJ2-1): DSGVTQTPKHLITATGQRVTLRCSPRSGDLSVYWYQQSLDQGLQFLIQYYNGEERAKGNILERFSAQQFPDLHSELNLSSLELGDSALYFCASSVRGLAGGPRDEQFFGPGTRLTVL.

V gene TRBV19 combines with J gene TRBJ2-2; 8 bases are a match to TRBD2. This CDR3 is built from 14 residues. From germline, CDR1 is LNHDA and CDR2 SQIVND (reference sequence). With 8 bases clipped from V and 6 bases from J, the junction kept 8 bases outside the gene matches. CDR3 sequence: CASRLTSVPGELFF. Here the CDR3 DNA reads TGTGCCAGTCGATTGACTAGCGTCCCCGGGGAGCTGTTTTTT.

This sequence joins TRBV9 and TRBJ1-2; 7 positions agree with TRBD1. The CDR3 totals 15 residues. Germline CDR1 reads SGDLS; CDR2 reads YYNGEE. Trimming took 2 bases from V and 4 from J; bases not matched to a gene: 8. CDR3 DNA: TGTGCCAGCAGCGTTAACGACAGGGACGTCTATGGCTACACCTTC. Its translation is CASSVNDRDVYGYTF.

This rearrangement joins TRBV19 to TRBJ2-2; 9 bases map to TRBD2. The germline CDR1 and CDR2 sequences are LNHDA and SQIVND (reference sequence). The V segment lost 5 bases and the J segment 3 bases; nucleotides outside the gene matches: 10. The CDR3 runs 17 residues. The CDR3 protein is CASSVPAGGRDTGELFF. Written as DNA, the CDR3 is TGTGCCAGTAGTGTTCCAGCGGGAGGCCGTGACACCGGGGAGCTGTTTTTT.

This clone was found once. This chain uses TRBV18 with TRBJ1-4; no definite D call. V was shortened by 0 bases and J by 4 bases, with 12 bases between the two germline ends. CDR1 is KGHSH and CDR2 is LQKENI in the germline V gene. This CDR3 contains 16 residues. CDR3 loop: CASSPPSTGINEKLFF. The DNA of the CDR3 is TGTGCCAGCTCACCACCGTCCACGGGAATTAATGAAAAACTGTTTTTT.

The chain recombines TRBV27 with TRBJ2-3, with D maybe TRBD1 (6 bases). The germline V gene has CDR1 MNHEY and CDR2 SMNVEV (reference sequence). This CDR3 contains 15 residues. V lost 2 bases and J lost 3, with 12 bases in between. The CDR3 reads CASSLNAGATDTQYF. Written as DNA, the CDR3 is TGTGCCAGCAGTTTAAATGCAGGGGCGACAGATACGCAGTATTTT.

The chain has TRBV6-5 and TRBJ1-5; TRBD1 might be the D (5 bases). In germline, CDR1 is MNHEY, CDR2 SVGAGI. The CDR3 is 14 amino acids. Trimming left V 0 bases short and J 5 bases short, with 8 bases between. Written as DNA, the CDR3 is TGTGCCAGCAGTTACTCACAGGAAGATCAGCCCCAGCATTTT. Translated, it gives CASSYSQEDQPQHF.

V is TRBV4-3 and J is TRBJ1-6, with D perhaps matching TRBD1 (5 bases). CDR1 is LGHNA, CDR2 YSLEER, per germline. The V end was cut by 0 bases, the J end by 3 bases, with 18 bases between. The CDR3 sequence is 19 residues long. The CDR3, as DNA: TGCGCCAGCAGCCAAGACAGGGTGGGTTTGGGCTACTATAATTCACCCCTCCACTTT. Residues: CASSQDRVGLGYYNSPLHF.

The chain has TRBV28 and TRBJ1-3; D gene uncertain. Looked up from germline, CDR1 is MDHEN and CDR2 is SYDVKM. The CDR3 consists of 16 residues. V was pared by 2 bases and J by 4 bases, with 15 bases between. CDR3 nucleotide sequence: TGTGCCAGCAGTTTACCCTCACACCGATACGGAAACACCATATATTTT. Protein sequence: CASSLPSHRYGNTIYF.

This clone has more than one count but fewer than ten. Other DNA sequences within the sample encode an identical CDR3. The chain carries TRBV30 and TRBJ1-5; D unresolved. Germline CDR1 GTSNPN, CDR2 SVGIG (reference sequence). Trimming took off 0 bases at V and 1 base at J, with 4 bases between the two ends. This CDR3 spans 13 amino acids. CDR3 nucleotides: TGTGCCTGGAGTGTGGGGAGCAATCAGCCCCAGCATTTT. It encodes CAWSVGSNQPQHF.

V is TRBV4-3 and J is TRBJ2-2; 9 positions agree with TRBD2. The CDR3 length is 19 residues. The germline CDR1 and CDR2 sequences are LGHNA and YSLEER. V dropped 0 bases and J dropped 5; count of bases not matched to a gene: 13. The CDR3 loop reads CASSQDRGLAVRGTGELFF. CDR3 bases: TGCGCCAGCAGCCAAGATCGGGGACTAGCCGTGAGGGGGACCGGGGAGCTGTTTTTT.

Concerning this clone: Distinct nucleotide sequences in the sample also encode this CDR3. The J gene is TRBJ1-2, the V gene TRBV27; D possibly corresponds to TRBD1 (5 bases). Germline V gives CDR1 MNHEY, CDR2 SMNVEV (reference sequence). Trimming cost V 2 bases and J 0 bases, with 10 bases left between them. This CDR3 comprises 15 residues. The CDR3 region has the DNA TGTGCCAGCAGTTTAGGTGCAGGGACTAACTATGGCTACACCTTC. Protein sequence: CASSLGAGTNYGYTF.

The rearrangement joins TRBV2 to TRBJ2-7; D is unresolved. The V gene lost 8 bases and the J gene lost 2 bases, with 16 bases spanning the gap. This CDR3 has 14 amino acids. The germline CDR1 and CDR2 sequences are SNHLY and FYNNEI. The CDR3 DNA follows: TGTGCCAGCCGGGCACCGACTGGGCCCTACGAGCAGTACTTC. It encodes CASRAPTGPYEQYF. Supplemented by reference TRBV2 and TRBJ2-7, the full variable domain reads EPEVTQTPSHQVTQMGQEVILRCVPISNHLYFYWYRQILGQKVEFLVSFYNNEISEKSEIFDDQFSVERPDGSNFTLKIRSTKLEDSAMYFCASRAPTGPYEQYFGPGTRLTVT.

The chain links TRBV29-1 to TRBJ2-7; TRBD2 might be the D (6 bases). CDR3 length: 12 residues. The V end lost 7 bases, the J end lost 0 bases, and 10 bases lay between the germline ends. Germline-derived CDR1 and CDR2 are SQVTM and ANQGSEA. The DNA for the CDR3 is TGCAGCGCCGTAGCGGACTCCTACGAGCAGTACTTC. Its translation: CSAVADSYEQYF.

Details on this clone: This sample also contains other DNA sequences that code for the same CDR3. V and J are TRBV28 and TRBJ1-4, with D maybe TRBD1 (5 bases). Trimming removed 1 base from V and 7 bases from J, with 10 bases in between. The CDR3 has 14 amino acids. From germline, CDR1 is MDHEN and CDR2 SYDVKM. The CDR3 spells CASSLFGRGEKLFF. The CDR3 DNA is TGTGCCAGCAGTTTATTCGGGAGGGGTGAAAAACTGTTTTTT.

The sample holds a few counts of this clone. This chain connects TRBV28 to TRBJ2-7, with TRBD1 matching 9 bases. CDR1 and CDR2 from the germline V gene are MDHEN and SYDVKM. J gave up 2 bases and V 5 bases, and 4 bases lay outside the gene matches. The length of the CDR3 is 14 residues. CDR3 loop: CASSDRGSTYEQYF. CDR3 coding DNA: TGTGCCAGCAGTGACAGGGGGTCCACCTACGAGCAGTACTTC.

CDR3 loop: CASSVGQGGPTNEKLFF. In DNA form, the CDR3 reads TGTGCCAGCAGCGTAGGACAGGGAGGTCCAACTAATGAAAAACTGTTTTTT. The chain carries TRBV9 and TRBJ1-4; 7 bases line up with TRBD1. The germline V gene has CDR1 SGDLS and CDR2 YYNGEE. The CDR3 is 17 residues long. With V trimmed by 0 bases and J by 0 bases, 5 bases remained unmatched.

This rearrangement joins TRBV30 to TRBJ2-3, with a weak D call TRBD2 (5 bases). V lost 4 bases, J lost 4 bases, and 27 bases lay in between. Per germline, CDR1 GTSNPN and CDR2 SVGIG (reference sequence). This CDR3 has 18 amino acids. CDR3 region: CAWTPGWAQIARADTQYF. The CDR3 DNA sequence: TGTGCCTGGACCCCGGGGTGGGCCCAGATTGCTCGCGCAGATACGCAGTATTTT.

The chain is built from TRBV5-1 and TRBJ2-7, with a weak D call TRBD1 (5 bases). This CDR3 is built from 14 residues. V lost 5 bases to trimming and J lost 0 bases, with 12 bases between them. Looked up from germline, CDR1 is SGHRS and CDR2 is YFSETQ. CDR3 in amino acids: CASRPDTDSYEQYF. CDR3 bases: TGCGCCAGCAGGCCGGACACCGACTCCTACGAGCAGTACTTC. Full variable domain (remainder filled in from reference TRBV5-1 and TRBJ2-7): KAGVTQTPRYLIKTRGQQVTLSCSPISGHRSVSWYQQTPGQGLQFLFEYFSETQRNKGNFPGRFSGRQFSNSRSEMNVSTLELGDSALYLCASRPDTDSYEQYFGPGTRLTVT.

A single count supports this clone. The rearrangement joins TRBV6-5 to TRBJ2-5; D is tentatively TRBD1 or TRBD2 (5 bases each). V was shortened by 2 bases and J by 4 bases, with 8 bases between the two germline ends. Germline-derived CDR1 and CDR2 are MNHEY and SVGAGI. The CDR3 is 13 residues long. In DNA form, the CDR3 reads TGTGCCAGCAGTTACGGGACGGTAGAGACCCAGTACTTC. Its protein is CASSYGTVETQYF.

The chain uses TRBV29-1 and TRBJ1-5; D uncertain. The V end was cut by 4 bases, the J end by 2 bases, with 12 bases between. Germline lookup yields CDR1 SQVTM and CDR2 ANQGSEA. The CDR3 has 14 amino acids. The DNA of the CDR3 is TGCAGCGTTGTTACGGGGATGGGCAATCAGCCCCAGCATTTT. It yields the protein CSVVTGMGNQPQHF.

The chain combines TRBV5-1 with TRBJ2-5; D is ambiguous. V dropped 0 bases and J dropped 0 bases, with 6 bases sitting between them. The germline CDR1 and CDR2 sequences are SGHRS and YFSETQ. CDR3 length: 14 residues. For the CDR3, the DNA is TGCGCCAGCAGCTTGGGACGGAACCAAGAGACCCAGTACTTC. Amino acids: CASSLGRNQETQYF.

The V gene is TRBV27, the J gene TRBJ2-2; D perhaps matches TRBD1 (6 bases). The CDR3 has 14 residues. V lost 5 bases, J lost 8 bases, and 15 bases lay in between. Germline V gives CDR1 MNHEY, CDR2 SMNVEV (reference sequence). CDR3 in amino acids: CASSPIGQTGELFF. CDR3 coding DNA: TGTGCCAGCAGTCCAATAGGACAGACAGGGGAGCTGTTTTTT.

In DNA form, the CDR3 reads TGTGCCAGCAGCCCAGCTGCTGCGGCTTACGAGCAGTACTTC. This translates into CASSPAAAAYEQYF. The chain uses TRBV7-8 and TRBJ2-7, with D hard to call. The CDR3 has 14 residues. Trimming shortened V by 5 bases and J by 4 bases, and 15 bases separated the two germline ends. Germline values: CDR1 SGHVS, CDR2 FQNEAQ.

This sequence joins TRBV27 and TRBJ2-1, with D perhaps being TRBD1 or TRBD2 (5 bases each). Germline V gene sequence: CDR1 MNHEY, CDR2 SMNVEV (reference sequence). This CDR3 spans 17 amino acids. Trimming cost V 1 base and J 2 bases, with 15 bases left between them. CDR3 bases: TGTGCCAGCAGTTTATATGTTGGGACCAAAGCCTACAATGAGCAGTTCTTC. Translated, it gives CASSLYVGTKAYNEQFF.